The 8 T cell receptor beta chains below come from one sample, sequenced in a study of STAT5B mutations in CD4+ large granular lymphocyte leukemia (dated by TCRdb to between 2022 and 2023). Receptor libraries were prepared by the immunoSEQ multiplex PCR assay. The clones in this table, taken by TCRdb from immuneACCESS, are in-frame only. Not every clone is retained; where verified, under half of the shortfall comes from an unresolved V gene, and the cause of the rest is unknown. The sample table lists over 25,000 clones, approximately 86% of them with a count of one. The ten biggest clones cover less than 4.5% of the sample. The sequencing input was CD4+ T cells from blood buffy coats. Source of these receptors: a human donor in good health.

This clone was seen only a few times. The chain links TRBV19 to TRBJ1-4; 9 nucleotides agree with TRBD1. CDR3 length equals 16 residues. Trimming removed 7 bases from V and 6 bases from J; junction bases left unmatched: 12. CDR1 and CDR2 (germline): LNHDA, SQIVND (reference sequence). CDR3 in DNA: TGTGCCAGTACCACAGGGGGCAGGGCATCGGATGAAAAACTGTTTTTT. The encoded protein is CASTTGGRASDEKLFF.

CDR3 coding DNA: TGTGCCAGAAAGACCGTTTCGAACACTGAAGCTTTCTTT. This encodes CARKTVSNTEAFF. The chain combines TRBV19 with TRBJ1-1; D not certain. V was cut by 9 bases and J by 1 base, with 12 bases left in between. This CDR3 is 13 amino acids long. Germline CDR1 is LNHDA and CDR2 is SQIVND (reference sequence).

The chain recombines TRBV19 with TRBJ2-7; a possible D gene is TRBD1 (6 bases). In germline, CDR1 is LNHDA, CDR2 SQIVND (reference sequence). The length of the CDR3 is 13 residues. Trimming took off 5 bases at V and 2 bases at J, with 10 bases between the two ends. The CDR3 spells CASSVQGAYEQYF. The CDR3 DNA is TGTGCCAGTAGTGTACAGGGCGCCTACGAGCAGTACTTC. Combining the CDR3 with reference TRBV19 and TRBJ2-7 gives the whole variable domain DGGITQSPKYLFRKEGQNVTLSCEQNLNHDAMYWYRQDPGQGLRLIYYSQIVNDFQKGDIAEGYSVSREKKESFPLTVTSAQKNPTAFYLCASSVQGAYEQYFGPGTRLTVT.

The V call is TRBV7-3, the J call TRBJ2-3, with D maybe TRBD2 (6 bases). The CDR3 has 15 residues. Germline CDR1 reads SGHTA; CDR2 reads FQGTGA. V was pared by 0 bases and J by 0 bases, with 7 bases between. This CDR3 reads CASSLTGLSTDTQYF. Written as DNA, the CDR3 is TGTGCCAGCAGCTTAACGGGACTCAGCACAGATACGCAGTATTTT. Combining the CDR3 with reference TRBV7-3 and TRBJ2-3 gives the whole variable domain GAGVSQTPSNKVTEKGKYVELRCDPISGHTALYWYRQSLGQGPEFLIYFQGTGAADDSGLPNDRFFAVRPEGSVSTLKIQRTERGDSAVYLCASSLTGLSTDTQYFGPGTRLTVL.

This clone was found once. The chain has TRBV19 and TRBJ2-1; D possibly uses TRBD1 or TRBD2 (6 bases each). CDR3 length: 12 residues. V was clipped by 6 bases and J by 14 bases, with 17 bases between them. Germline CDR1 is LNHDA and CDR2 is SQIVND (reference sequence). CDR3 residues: CASSLIQGGEFF. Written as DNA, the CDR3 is TGTGCCAGTAGCTTAATACAGGGAGGAGAGTTCTTC.

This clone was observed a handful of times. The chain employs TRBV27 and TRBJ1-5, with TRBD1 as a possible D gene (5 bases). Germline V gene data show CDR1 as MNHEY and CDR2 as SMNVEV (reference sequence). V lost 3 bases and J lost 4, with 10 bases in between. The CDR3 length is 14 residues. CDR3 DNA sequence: TGTGCCAGCAGTTTGGGGCAGCTTAATCAGCCCCAGCATTTT. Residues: CASSLGQLNQPQHF.

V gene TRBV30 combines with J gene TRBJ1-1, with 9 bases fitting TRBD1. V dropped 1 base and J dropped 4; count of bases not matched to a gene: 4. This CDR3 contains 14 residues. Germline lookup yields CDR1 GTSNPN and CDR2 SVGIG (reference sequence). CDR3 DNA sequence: TGTGCCTGGAGTGCCACAGGGGGCGTCACTGAAGCTTTCTTT. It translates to CAWSATGGVTEAFF.

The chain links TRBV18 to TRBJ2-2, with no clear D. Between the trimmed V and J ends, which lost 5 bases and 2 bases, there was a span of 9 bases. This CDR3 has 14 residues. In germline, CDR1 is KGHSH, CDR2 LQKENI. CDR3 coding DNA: TGTGCCAGCTCATTTAGAGGTAACACCGGGGAGCTGTTTTTT. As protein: CASSFRGNTGELFF.